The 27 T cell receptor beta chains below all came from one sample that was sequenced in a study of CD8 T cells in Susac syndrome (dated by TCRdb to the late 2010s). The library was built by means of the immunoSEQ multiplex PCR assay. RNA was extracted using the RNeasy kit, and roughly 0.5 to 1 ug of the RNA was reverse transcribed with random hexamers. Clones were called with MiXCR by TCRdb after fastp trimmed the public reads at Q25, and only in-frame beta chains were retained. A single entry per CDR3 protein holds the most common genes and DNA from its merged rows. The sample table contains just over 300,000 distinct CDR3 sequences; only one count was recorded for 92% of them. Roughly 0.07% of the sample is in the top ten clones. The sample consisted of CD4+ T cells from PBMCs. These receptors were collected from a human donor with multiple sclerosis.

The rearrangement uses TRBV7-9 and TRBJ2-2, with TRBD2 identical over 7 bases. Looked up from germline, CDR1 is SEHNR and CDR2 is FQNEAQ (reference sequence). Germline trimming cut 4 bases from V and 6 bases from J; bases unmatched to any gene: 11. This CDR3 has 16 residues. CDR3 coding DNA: TGTGCCAGCAGCTCCCCACTGCGGGAGCCCCCCGGGGAGCTGTTTTTT. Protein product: CASSSPLREPPGELFF.

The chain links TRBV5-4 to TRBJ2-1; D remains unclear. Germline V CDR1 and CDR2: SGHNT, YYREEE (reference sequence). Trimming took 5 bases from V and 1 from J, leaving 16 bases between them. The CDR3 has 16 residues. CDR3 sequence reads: CASRLADPRSYNEQFF. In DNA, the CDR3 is TGTGCCAGCAGACTGGCGGACCCCCGTTCCTACAATGAGCAGTTCTTC.

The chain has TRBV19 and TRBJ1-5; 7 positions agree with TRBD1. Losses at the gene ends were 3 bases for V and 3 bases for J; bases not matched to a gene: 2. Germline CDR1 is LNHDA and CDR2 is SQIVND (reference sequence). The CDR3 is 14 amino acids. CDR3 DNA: TGTGCCAGTAGTATCCAGGGGGTCAATCAGCCCCAGCATTTT. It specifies CASSIQGVNQPQHF.

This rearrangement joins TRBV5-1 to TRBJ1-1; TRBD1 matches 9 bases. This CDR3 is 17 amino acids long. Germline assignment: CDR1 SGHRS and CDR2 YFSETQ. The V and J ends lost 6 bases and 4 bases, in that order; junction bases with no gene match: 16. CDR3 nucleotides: TGCGCCAGCACCCTTGAGGGACAGGGAAGCGGTGGCACTGAAGCTTTCTTT. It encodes CASTLEGQGSGGTEAFF.

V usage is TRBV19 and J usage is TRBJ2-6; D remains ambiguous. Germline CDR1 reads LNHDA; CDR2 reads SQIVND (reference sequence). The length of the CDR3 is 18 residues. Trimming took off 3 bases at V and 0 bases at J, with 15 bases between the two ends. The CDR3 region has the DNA TGTGCCAGTAGTATTGGGTTTCCGGCTAACTCTGGGGCCAACGTCCTGACTTTC. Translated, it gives CASSIGFPANSGANVLTF.

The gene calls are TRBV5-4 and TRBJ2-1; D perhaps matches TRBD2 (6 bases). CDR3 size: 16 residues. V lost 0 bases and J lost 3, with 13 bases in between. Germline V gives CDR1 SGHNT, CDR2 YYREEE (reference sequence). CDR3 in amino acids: CASSLEERVLYNEQFF. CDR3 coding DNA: TGTGCCAGCAGCTTGGAGGAGCGGGTTCTCTACAATGAGCAGTTCTTC.

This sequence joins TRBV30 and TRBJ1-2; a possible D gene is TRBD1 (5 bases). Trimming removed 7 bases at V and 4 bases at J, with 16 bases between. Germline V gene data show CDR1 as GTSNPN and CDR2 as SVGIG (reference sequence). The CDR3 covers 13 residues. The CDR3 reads CASRGRGTYGYTF. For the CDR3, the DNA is TGTGCCTCCAGAGGCCGGGGGACCTATGGCTACACCTTC.

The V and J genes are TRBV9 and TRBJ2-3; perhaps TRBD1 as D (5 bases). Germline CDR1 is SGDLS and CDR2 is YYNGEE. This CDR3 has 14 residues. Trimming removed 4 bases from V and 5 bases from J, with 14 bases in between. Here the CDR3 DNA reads TGTGCCAGCAGCCCTCAGACAGCCAAAGATACGCAGTATTTT. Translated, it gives CASSPQTAKDTQYF. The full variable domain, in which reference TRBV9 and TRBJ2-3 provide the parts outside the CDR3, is DSGVTQTPKHLITATGQRVTLRCSPRSGDLSVYWYQQSLDQGLQFLIQYYNGEERAKGNILERFSAQQFPDLHSELNLSSLELGDSALYFCASSPQTAKDTQYFGPGTRLTVL.

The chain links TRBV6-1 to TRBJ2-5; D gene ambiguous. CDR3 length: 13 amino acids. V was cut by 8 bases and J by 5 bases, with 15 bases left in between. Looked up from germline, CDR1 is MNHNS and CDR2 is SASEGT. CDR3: CASRRPSAETQYF. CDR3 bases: TGTGCCAGCCGACGGCCATCGGCGGAGACCCAGTACTTC.

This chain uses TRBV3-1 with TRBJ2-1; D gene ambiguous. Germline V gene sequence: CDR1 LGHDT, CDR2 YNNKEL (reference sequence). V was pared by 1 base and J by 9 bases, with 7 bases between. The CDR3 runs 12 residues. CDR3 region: CASSQVKFEQFF. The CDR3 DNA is TGTGCCAGCAGCCAAGTGAAATTTGAGCAGTTCTTC.

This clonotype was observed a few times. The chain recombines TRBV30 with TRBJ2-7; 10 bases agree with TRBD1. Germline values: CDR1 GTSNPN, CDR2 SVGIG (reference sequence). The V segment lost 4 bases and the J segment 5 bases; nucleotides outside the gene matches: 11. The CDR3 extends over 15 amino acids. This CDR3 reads CAWTRGQGGWDEQYF. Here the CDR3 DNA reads TGTGCCTGGACCCGAGGACAGGGGGGGTGGGACGAGCAGTACTTC.

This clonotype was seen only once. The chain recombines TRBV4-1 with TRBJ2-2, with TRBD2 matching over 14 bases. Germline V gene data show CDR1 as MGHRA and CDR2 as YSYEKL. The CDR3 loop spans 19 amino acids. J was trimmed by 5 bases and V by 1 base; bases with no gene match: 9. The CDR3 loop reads CASSQGQGLAGVNTGELFF. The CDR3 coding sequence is TGCGCCAGCAGCCAAGGGCAGGGACTAGCGGGAGTCAATACCGGGGAGCTGTTTTTT.

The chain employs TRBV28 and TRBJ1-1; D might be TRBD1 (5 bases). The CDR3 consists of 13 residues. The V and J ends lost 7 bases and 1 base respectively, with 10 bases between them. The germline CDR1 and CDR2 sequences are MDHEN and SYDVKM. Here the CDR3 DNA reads TGTGCCAGCATACGACAGTCGAACACTGAAGCTTTCTTT. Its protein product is CASIRQSNTEAFF.

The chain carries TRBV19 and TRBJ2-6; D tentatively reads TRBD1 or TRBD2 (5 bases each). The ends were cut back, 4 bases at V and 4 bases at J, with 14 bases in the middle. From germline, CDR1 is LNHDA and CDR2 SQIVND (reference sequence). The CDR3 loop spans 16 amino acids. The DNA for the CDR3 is TGTGCCAGTAGTAACCGGGACCTCTCAGGGGCCAACGTCCTGACTTTC. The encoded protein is CASSNRDLSGANVLTF.

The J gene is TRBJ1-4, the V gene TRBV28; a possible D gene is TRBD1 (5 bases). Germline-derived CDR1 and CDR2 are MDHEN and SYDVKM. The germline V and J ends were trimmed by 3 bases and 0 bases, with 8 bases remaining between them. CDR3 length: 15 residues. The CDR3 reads CASSLWGPTNEKLFF. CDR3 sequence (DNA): TGTGCCAGCAGTTTGTGGGGACCAACTAATGAAAAACTGTTTTTT.

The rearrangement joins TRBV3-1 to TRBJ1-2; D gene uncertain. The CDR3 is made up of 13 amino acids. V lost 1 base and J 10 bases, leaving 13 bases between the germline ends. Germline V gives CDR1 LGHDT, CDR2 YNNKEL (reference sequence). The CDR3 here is CASSQVIGVDYTF. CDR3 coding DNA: TGTGCCAGCAGCCAAGTAATAGGCGTGGACTACACCTTC.

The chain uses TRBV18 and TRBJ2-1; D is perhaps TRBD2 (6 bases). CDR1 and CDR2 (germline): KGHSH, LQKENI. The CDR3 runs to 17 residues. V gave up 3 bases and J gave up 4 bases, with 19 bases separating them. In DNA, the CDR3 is TGTGCCAGCTCACCCTCCGGTATCGGGGGTGGTTACAATGAGCAGTTCTTC. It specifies CASSPSGIGGGYNEQFF.

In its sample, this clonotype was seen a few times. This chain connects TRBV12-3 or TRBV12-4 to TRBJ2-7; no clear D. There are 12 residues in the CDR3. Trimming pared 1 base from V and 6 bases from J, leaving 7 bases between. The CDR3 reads CASSLGPREQYF. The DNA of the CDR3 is TGTGCCAGCAGTTTAGGTCCTCGCGAGCAGTACTTC.

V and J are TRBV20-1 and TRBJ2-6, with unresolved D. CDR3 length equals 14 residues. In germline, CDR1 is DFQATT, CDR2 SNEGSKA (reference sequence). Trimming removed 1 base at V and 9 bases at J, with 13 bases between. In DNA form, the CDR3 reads TGCAGTGCTAGAGCTGTCTCTGGAGACAACGTCCTGACTTTC. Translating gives CSARAVSGDNVLTF.

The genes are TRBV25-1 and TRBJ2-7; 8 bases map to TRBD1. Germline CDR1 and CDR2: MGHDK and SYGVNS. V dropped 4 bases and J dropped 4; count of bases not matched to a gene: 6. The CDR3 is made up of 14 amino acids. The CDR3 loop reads CASSVRGRLYEQYF. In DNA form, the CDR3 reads TGTGCCAGCAGTGTCAGGGGGCGCTTATACGAGCAGTACTTC.

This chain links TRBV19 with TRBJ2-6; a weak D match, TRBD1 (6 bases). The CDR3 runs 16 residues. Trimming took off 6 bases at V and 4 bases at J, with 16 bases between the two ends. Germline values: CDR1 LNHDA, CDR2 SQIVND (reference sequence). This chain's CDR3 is CASSPPTGPGANVLTF. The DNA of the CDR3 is TGTGCCAGTAGCCCCCCCACAGGGCCAGGGGCCAACGTCCTGACTTTC.

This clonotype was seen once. This CDR3 is CSVERIPGNTIYF. The CDR3 DNA sequence: TGCAGCGTTGAAAGAATTCCTGGAAACACCATATATTTT. This chain connects TRBV29-1 to TRBJ1-3; D uncertain. The germline V gene has CDR1 SQVTM and CDR2 ANQGSEA. The CDR3 covers 13 residues. The ends were cut back, 2 bases at V and 2 bases at J, with 7 bases in the middle.

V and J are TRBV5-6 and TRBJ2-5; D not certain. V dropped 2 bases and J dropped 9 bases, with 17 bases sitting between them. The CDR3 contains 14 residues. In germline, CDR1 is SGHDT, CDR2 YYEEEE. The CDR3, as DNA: TGTGCCAGCAGCTTTTTCCTATCTCATGAGGCCCAGTACTTC. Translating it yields CASSFFLSHEAQYF.

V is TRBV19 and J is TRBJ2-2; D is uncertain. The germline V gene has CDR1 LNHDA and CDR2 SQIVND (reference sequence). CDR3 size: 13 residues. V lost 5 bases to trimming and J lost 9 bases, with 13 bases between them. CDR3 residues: CASSYRTGRELFF. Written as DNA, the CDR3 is TGTGCCAGTAGTTACCGGACGGGCCGGGAGCTGTTTTTT.

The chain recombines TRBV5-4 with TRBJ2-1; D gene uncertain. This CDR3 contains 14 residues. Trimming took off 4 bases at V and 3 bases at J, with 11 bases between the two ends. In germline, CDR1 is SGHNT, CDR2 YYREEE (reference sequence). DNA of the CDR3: TGTGCCAGCAGCCCCCCCGAGCGCTACAATGAGCAGTTCTTC. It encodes CASSPPERYNEQFF. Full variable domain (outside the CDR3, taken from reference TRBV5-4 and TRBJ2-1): ETGVTQSPTHLIKTRGQQVTLRCSSQSGHNTVSWYQQALGQGPQFIFQYYREEENGRGNFPPRFSGLQFPNYSSELNVNALELDDSALYLCASSPPERYNEQFFGPGTRLTVL.

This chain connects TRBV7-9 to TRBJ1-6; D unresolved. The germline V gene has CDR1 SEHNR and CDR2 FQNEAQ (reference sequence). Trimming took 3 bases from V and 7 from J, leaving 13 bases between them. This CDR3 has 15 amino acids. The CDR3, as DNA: TGTGCCAGCAGCTTGGGCGGACGGAGAAATTCACCCCTCCACTTT. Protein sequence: CASSLGGRRNSPLHF.

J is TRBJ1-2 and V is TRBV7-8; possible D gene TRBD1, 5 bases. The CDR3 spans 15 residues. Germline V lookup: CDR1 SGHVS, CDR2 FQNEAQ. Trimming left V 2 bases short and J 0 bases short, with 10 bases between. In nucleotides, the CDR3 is TGTGCCAGCAGCTTACAGGGTAAAGCTAACTATGGCTACACCTTC. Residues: CASSLQGKANYGYTF.